This TCR beta chain was sequenced during a study of technical replicates of blood from several donors. This clone was observed once. Trimming removed 4 bases from V and 8 bases from J; junction bases left unmatched: 3. Germline assignment: CDR1 MNHEY and CDR2 SMNVEV (reference sequence). The CDR3 covers 13 residues. The protocol was immunoSEQ multiplex PCR, while the TCRdb copy is restricted to in-frame clones and leaves out a portion. Among 50,000 to 70,000 clones listed, roughly 89% were seen once. Sequencing was done on a sample of PBMCs. This TCR came from a human donor in good health. Some clones in this sample may be carry-over from other donors' samples. V is TRBV27 and J is TRBJ2-3; 10 nucleotides agree with TRBD1. In nucleotides, the CDR3 is TGTGCCAGCAGTTGGGGGACAGGGGCTACGCAGTATTTT. Protein: CASSWGTGATQYF.